The 26 T cell receptor beta chains reported below all come from one sample, sequenced in a study of blood T cell repertoires in COVID-19. Clones were read by immunoSEQ multiplex PCR, and TCRdb kept only the in-frame ones, dropping some. Of hundreds of thousands of clones listed, approximately 86% were seen once; the top ten hold around 1.2%. The sample taken for sequencing was peripheral blood. The receptors stem from a man aged 65 to 79 with acute or convalescent COVID-19.

This chain uses TRBV6-2 or TRBV6-3 with TRBJ2-3, with 11 nucleotides matching TRBD1. This CDR3 has 16 residues. Germline V gene lookup returns CDR1 MNHEY and CDR2 SVGEGT. With 4 bases clipped from V and 0 bases from J, the junction kept 3 bases outside the gene matches. DNA for the CDR3: TGTGCCAGCAGTTGGACAGGGGGCGTTAGCACAGATACGCAGTATTTT. It codes for CASSWTGGVSTDTQYF.

This clone was detected once. The chain uses TRBV5-1 and TRBJ2-3; TRBD2 aligns across 14 bases. Germline values: CDR1 SGHRS, CDR2 YFSETQ. The CDR3 has 18 amino acids. V lost 4 bases to trimming and J lost 5 bases; unmatched junction nucleotides: 12. In DNA, the CDR3 is TGCGCCAGCAGCACGGGACTAGCGGGAGTAAAGACGAAAGATACGCAGTATTTT. Its protein is CASSTGLAGVKTKDTQYF.

The chain carries TRBV29-1 and TRBJ1-2; weak D call: TRBD1 (5 bases). Trimming removed 2 bases at V and 7 bases at J, with 14 bases between. CDR3 length: 13 amino acids. The germline V gene has CDR1 SQVTM and CDR2 ANQGSEA. This CDR3 reads CSVEMQGNRGYTF. As DNA, the CDR3 is TGCAGCGTTGAAATGCAGGGTAATCGTGGCTACACCTTC.

The chain uses TRBV19 and TRBJ1-5, with TRBD1 matching over 9 bases. The trim removed 6 bases at V and 6 bases at J, leaving 6 bases unmatched. Germline-derived CDR1 and CDR2 are LNHDA and SQIVND (reference sequence). This CDR3 comprises 14 residues. The CDR3 protein is CASRKDRGIQPQHF. For the CDR3, the DNA is TGTGCCAGTAGAAAGGACAGGGGAATTCAGCCCCAGCATTTT.

This clone was detected only once. This rearrangement joins TRBV7-2 to TRBJ1-1, with a tentative D call TRBD1 (5 bases). The CDR3 runs 15 residues. Germline CDR1 reads SGHTA; CDR2 reads FQGNSA. Deletions cut 5 bases from V and 7 bases from J, with 20 bases between. The CDR3 reads CASSINRGTADEAFF. The CDR3 nucleotides are TGTGCCAGCAGCATCAACCGAGGGACTGCAGATGAAGCTTTCTTT.

The rearrangement uses TRBV19 and TRBJ2-4; no clear D. In germline, CDR1 is LNHDA, CDR2 SQIVND (reference sequence). The CDR3 has 13 residues. V was clipped by 3 bases and J by 7 bases, with 10 bases between them. The CDR3, as DNA: TGTGCCAGTAGTATCCCCAGTTTCAACATTCAGTACTTC. Translating gives CASSIPSFNIQYF.

The CDR3 reads CASSLRAGTNTGELFF. CDR3 DNA: TGTGCCAGCAGCTTACGTGCAGGGACGAACACCGGGGAGCTGTTTTTT. This rearrangement joins TRBV11-3 to TRBJ2-2; possibly TRBD1 for D (5 bases). Trimming left V 2 bases short and J 0 bases short, with 10 bases between. CDR3 length: 16 residues. The V gene's germline CDR1 is SGHNT and CDR2 YENEEA.

The chain carries TRBV7-9 and TRBJ2-1; 12 nucleotides agree with TRBD2. The CDR3 sequence is 15 residues long. After removal of 2 bases from V and 13 bases from J, the junction contained 9 bases not matched to a gene. CDR1 and CDR2 from the germline V gene are SEHNR and FQNEAQ (reference sequence). The chain's CDR3 is CASSLSLAGGPRQFF. CDR3 DNA: TGTGCCAGCAGCTTAAGTCTAGCGGGAGGGCCGCGACAGTTCTTC.

The J gene is TRBJ2-7, the V gene TRBV6-2 or TRBV6-3; a possible D gene is TRBD1 (6 bases). This CDR3 region has 12 residues. CDR1 MNHEY and CDR2 SVGEGT come from the germline V gene. V shed 2 bases and J shed 10 bases, with 12 bases lying between them. The CDR3 here is CASSYQDSGQYF. Here the CDR3 DNA reads TGTGCCAGCAGTTACCAGGACAGCGGTCAGTACTTC.

This clone has more than one count but fewer than ten. V is TRBV11-3 and J is TRBJ2-1; TRBD2 might be the D (6 bases). V lost 5 bases to trimming and J lost 7 bases, with 12 bases between them. This CDR3 contains 13 residues. Germline CDR1 is SGHNT and CDR2 is YENEEA. Here the CDR3 DNA reads TGTGCCAGCAGCCCCCTAGCGAGTAATGAGCAGTTCTTC. Its protein product is CASSPLASNEQFF.

The chain employs TRBV28 and TRBJ2-1, with D perhaps matching TRBD1 (5 bases). CDR3 length: 14 residues. Germline CDR1 reads MDHEN; CDR2 reads SYDVKM. V dropped 4 bases and J dropped 5 bases, with 12 bases sitting between them. The chain's CDR3 is CASSSGHLNNEQFF. As DNA, the CDR3 is TGTGCCAGCAGTTCAGGACACCTAAACAATGAGCAGTTCTTC. The full variable domain, in which reference TRBV28 and TRBJ2-1 provide the parts outside the CDR3, is DVKVTQSSRYLVKRTGEKVFLECVQDMDHENMFWYRQDPGLGLRLIYFSYDVKMKEKGDIPEGYSVSREKKERFSLILESASTNQTSMYLCASSSGHLNNEQFFGPGTRLTVL.

The chain recombines TRBV7-8 with TRBJ2-2; 7 bases are shared with TRBD2. The CDR3 extends over 15 amino acids. CDR1 is SGHVS and CDR2 is FQNEAQ in the germline V gene. The trim removed 5 bases at V and 4 bases at J, leaving 7 bases unmatched. The CDR3 region has the DNA TGTGCCAGCAGCCCGAGCGGGGCGGGCACCGGGGAGCTGTTTTTT. Amino acids: CASSPSGAGTGELFF. The complete variable domain, with remaining parts taken from reference TRBV7-8 and TRBJ2-2, reads GAGVSQSPRYKVAKRGQDVALRCDPISGHVSLFWYQQALGQGPEFLTYFQNEAQLDKSGLPSDRFFAERPEGSVSTLKIQRTQQEDSAVYLCASSPSGAGTGELFFGEGSRLTVL.

This chain joins TRBV5-4 and TRBJ1-2; D is undetermined. The CDR3 contains 12 residues. Germline V gene sequence: CDR1 SGHNT, CDR2 YYREEE (reference sequence). The V and J ends lost 4 bases and 8 bases respectively, with 12 bases between them. CDR3 sequence reads: CASSHDAGGYTF. Here the CDR3 DNA reads TGTGCCAGCAGCCATGATGCCGGGGGCTACACCTTC.

This chain connects TRBV6-5 to TRBJ1-6, with D possibly being TRBD1 (5 bases). Trimming removed 4 bases at V and 8 bases at J, with 15 bases between. The CDR3 loop spans 15 amino acids. Germline CDR1 reads MNHEY; CDR2 reads SVGAGI. The CDR3 here is CASSSRTGGYSPLHF. The CDR3 bases are TGTGCCAGCAGTTCACGGACCGGGGGGTATTCACCCCTCCACTTT.

The chain recombines TRBV2 with TRBJ1-2; no reliable D call. V was clipped by 4 bases and J by 9 bases, with 21 bases between them. This CDR3 comprises 15 residues. CDR1 is SNHLY, CDR2 FYNNEI, per germline. CDR3 DNA: TGTGCCAGCAGTGGCTTTGGCGGCCCGAGTTCGCGCTACACCTTC. Residues: CASSGFGGPSSRYTF.

This clone was counted only a few times. The V call is TRBV19, the J call TRBJ1-4; D call uncertain. The CDR3 sequence is 15 residues long. The germline CDR1 and CDR2 sequences are LNHDA and SQIVND (reference sequence). V was shortened by 11 bases and J by 0 bases, with 16 bases between the two germline ends. In DNA form, the CDR3 reads TGTGCCTGTAATCTCGGGATTTCAACTAATGAAAAACTGTTTTTT. It yields the protein CACNLGISTNEKLFF.

The V call is TRBV9, the J call TRBJ2-1, with 7 bases fitting TRBD1. The CDR3 consists of 13 residues. The germline V gene has CDR1 SGDLS and CDR2 YYNGEE. V trimming: 2 bases; J trimming: 9 bases; junction bases outside the gene matches: 5. The CDR3 loop is CASSVQDRAEQFF. DNA for the CDR3: TGTGCCAGCAGCGTCCAAGACAGGGCTGAGCAGTTCTTC.

V and J are TRBV5-1 and TRBJ2-1; maybe TRBD2 (5 bases). The CDR3 spans 13 residues. V was trimmed by 4 bases and J by 8 bases, leaving 13 bases between them. Germline assignment: CDR1 SGHRS and CDR2 YFSETQ. The CDR3 region has the DNA TGCGCCAGCAGCCCCGACCGGGAATATGAGCAGTTCTTC. It translates to CASSPDREYEQFF.

V is TRBV19 and J is TRBJ2-5, with a weak D call TRBD2 (6 bases). The CDR3 covers 16 residues. The V gene lost 5 bases and the J gene lost 2 bases, with 18 bases spanning the gap. CDR1 and CDR2 from the germline V gene are LNHDA and SQIVND (reference sequence). The CDR3 reads CASSGSGGFSQETQYF. In DNA form, the CDR3 reads TGTGCCAGTAGTGGATCTGGGGGGTTCTCACAAGAGACCCAGTACTTC.

This clone showed up just once. This rearrangement joins TRBV18 to TRBJ2-7; a possible D gene is TRBD2 (6 bases). Between the trimmed V and J ends, which lost 2 bases and 7 bases, there was a span of 9 bases. This CDR3 contains 12 residues. Germline-derived CDR1 and CDR2 are KGHSH and LQKENI. In DNA form, the CDR3 reads TGTGCCAGCTCACCAACACGGGAGGAGCAGTACTTC. Protein: CASSPTREEQYF.

The chain links TRBV1 to TRBJ2-1; TRBD2, as called in the table, went unchecked against the DNA. TRBV1 is a pseudogene. The CDR3 runs to 16 residues. The CDR3 DNA is TGCACCAGCAGCCGCCCCACTAGCGGCTACTACAATGAGCAGTTCTTC. Its translation is CTSSRPTSGYYNEQFF.

The chain joins TRBV2 to TRBJ2-3, with 8 bases aligning to TRBD1. V was clipped by 2 bases and J by 4 bases; unmatched bases: 5. The V gene's germline CDR1 is SNHLY and CDR2 FYNNEI. The CDR3 is made up of 15 amino acids. CDR3 in amino acids: CASSEQGAFPDTQYF. The CDR3 DNA is TGTGCCAGCAGTGAACAGGGGGCCTTTCCAGATACGCAGTATTTT.

This chain links TRBV27 with TRBJ2-1, with a possible D match to TRBD2 (6 bases). Germline-derived CDR1 and CDR2 are MNHEY and SMNVEV (reference sequence). The length of the CDR3 is 14 residues. Trimming pared 1 base from V and 9 bases from J, leaving 13 bases between. The CDR3, as DNA: TGTGCCAGCAGTTTATTCTCACGGGGGAGTGAGCAGTTCTTC. This codes for CASSLFSRGSEQFF.

This chain uses TRBV4-1 with TRBJ2-5; D possibly corresponds to TRBD1 (6 bases). Between the trimmed V and J ends, which lost 4 bases and 4 bases, there was a span of 16 bases. CDR1 MGHRA and CDR2 YSYEKL come from the germline V gene. This CDR3 is built from 15 residues. The CDR3: CASSRTSGTRETQYF. CDR3 DNA sequence: TGCGCCAGCAGCCGTACCTCCGGGACAAGAGAGACCCAGTACTTC.

The genes are TRBV3-1 (or the pseudogene TRBV3-2) and TRBJ2-7; D not certain. This CDR3 comprises 12 residues. CDR1 and CDR2 from the germline V gene are LGHDT and YNNKEL (reference sequence). Trimming removed 4 bases at V and 7 bases at J, with 11 bases between. CDR3 bases: TGTGCCAGCAGCCTGACTTCGGCGGAGCAGTACTTC. Translating it yields CASSLTSAEQYF.

The CDR3 reads CASSLGRSSGRFPYEQYF. The CDR3 region has the DNA TGTGCCAGCAGCTTAGGACGGTCTAGCGGGAGGTTCCCCTACGAGCAGTACTTC. The chain combines TRBV11-2 with TRBJ2-7; 11 nucleotides match TRBD2. Germline-derived CDR1 and CDR2 are SGHAT and FQNNGV. The J segment lost 2 bases and the V segment lost 1 base, leaving 10 bases of the junction unmatched. There are 18 residues in the CDR3.